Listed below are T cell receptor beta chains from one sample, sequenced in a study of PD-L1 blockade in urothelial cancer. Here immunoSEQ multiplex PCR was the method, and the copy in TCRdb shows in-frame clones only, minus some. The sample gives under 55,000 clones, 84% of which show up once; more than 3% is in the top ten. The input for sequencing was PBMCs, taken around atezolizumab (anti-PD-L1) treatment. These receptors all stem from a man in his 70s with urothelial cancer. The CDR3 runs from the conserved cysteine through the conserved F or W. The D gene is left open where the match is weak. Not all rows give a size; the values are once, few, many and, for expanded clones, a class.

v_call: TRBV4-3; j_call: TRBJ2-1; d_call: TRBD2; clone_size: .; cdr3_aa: CASSQGRLAGVNEQFF; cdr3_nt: TGCGCCAGCAGCCAAGGTAGACTAGCGGGAGTCAATGAGCAGTTCTTC
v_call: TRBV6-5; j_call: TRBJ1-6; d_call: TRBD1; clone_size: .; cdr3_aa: CASKHRGYNSPLHF; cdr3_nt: TGTGCCAGCAAACACAGGGGTTATAATTCACCCCTCCACTTT
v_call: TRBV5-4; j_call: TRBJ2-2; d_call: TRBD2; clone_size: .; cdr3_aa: CASSREGLAGNGELFF; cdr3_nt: TGTGCCAGCAGCCGCGAAGGACTAGCGGGAAACGGGGAGCTGTTTTTT
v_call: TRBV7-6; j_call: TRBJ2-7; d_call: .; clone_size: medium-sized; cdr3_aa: CASSTMGGGEQYF; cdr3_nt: TGTGCCAGCAGCACCATGGGGGGTGGCGAGCAGTACTTC
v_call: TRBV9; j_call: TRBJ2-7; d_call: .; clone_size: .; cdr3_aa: CASSVVPDPYEQYF; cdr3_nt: TGTGCCAGCAGCGTAGTTCCAGATCCCTACGAGCAGTACTTC
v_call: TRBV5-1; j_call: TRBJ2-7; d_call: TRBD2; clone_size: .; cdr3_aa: CASSPGGGGSYEQYF; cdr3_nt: TGCGCCAGCAGCCCCGGGGGGGGTGGCTCCTACGAGCAGTACTTC
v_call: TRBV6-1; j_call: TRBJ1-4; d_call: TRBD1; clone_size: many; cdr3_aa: CASSERPGGGEKLFF; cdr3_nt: TGTGCCAGCAGCGAGAGGCCAGGGGGTGGTGAAAAACTGTTTTTT
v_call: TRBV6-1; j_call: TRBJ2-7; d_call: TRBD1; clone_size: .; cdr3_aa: CASREGQGLLREQYF; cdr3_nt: TGTGCCAGCAGGGAAGGACAGGGGCTCCTTCGCGAGCAGTACTTC
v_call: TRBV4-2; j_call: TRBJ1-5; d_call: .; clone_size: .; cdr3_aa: CASSQVHRAGQPQHF; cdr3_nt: TGTGCCAGCAGCCAAGTTCACAGGGCCGGGCAGCCCCAGCATTTT
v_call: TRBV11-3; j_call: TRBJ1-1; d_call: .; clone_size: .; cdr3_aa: CASSLPQGEAFF; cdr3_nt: TGTGCCAGCAGCTTACCTCAGGGGGAAGCTTTCTTT
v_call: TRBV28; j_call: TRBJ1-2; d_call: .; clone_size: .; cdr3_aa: CASSRTGTRASYGYTF; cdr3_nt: TGTGCCAGCAGTCGAACCGGGACAAGGGCCAGCTATGGCTACACCTTC
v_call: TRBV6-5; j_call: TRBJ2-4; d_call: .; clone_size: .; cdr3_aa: CASSYSRLEGNIQYF; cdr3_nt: TGTGCCAGCAGTTACTCTCGACTAGAGGGAAACATTCAGTACTTC
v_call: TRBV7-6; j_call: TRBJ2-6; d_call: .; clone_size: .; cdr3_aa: CASSLEGLSGANVLTF; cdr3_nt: TGTGCCAGCAGCTTAGAGGGGCTCTCTGGGGCCAACGTCCTGACTTTC
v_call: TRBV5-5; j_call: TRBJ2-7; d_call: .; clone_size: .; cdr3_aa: CASSLSSTNSYEQYF; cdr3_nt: TGTGCCAGCAGCTTGTCATCAACTAATTCCTACGAGCAGTACTTC
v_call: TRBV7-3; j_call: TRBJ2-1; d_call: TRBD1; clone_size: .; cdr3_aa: CASSSTGTGVSNEQFF; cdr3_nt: TGTGCCAGCAGCTCCACCGGGACAGGAGTAAGCAATGAGCAGTTCTTC
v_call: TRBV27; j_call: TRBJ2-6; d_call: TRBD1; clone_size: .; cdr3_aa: CASYRTGTGANVLTF; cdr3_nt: TGTGCCAGCTACCGGACAGGGACCGGGGCCAACGTCCTGACTTTC
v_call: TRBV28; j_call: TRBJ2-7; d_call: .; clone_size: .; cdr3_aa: CASPPSGGPRTMADYEQYF; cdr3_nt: TGTGCCAGCCCTCCCTCCGGGGGGCCTCGAACCATGGCAGACTACGAGCAGTACTTC
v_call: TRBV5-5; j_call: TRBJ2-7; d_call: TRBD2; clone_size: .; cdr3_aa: CASSTFREVAYEQYF; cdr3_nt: TGTGCCAGCAGCACCTTTCGGGAGGTGGCCTACGAGCAGTACTTC
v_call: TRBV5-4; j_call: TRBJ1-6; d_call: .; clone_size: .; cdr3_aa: CASSFRGYNSPLHF; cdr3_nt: TGTGCCAGCAGCTTCCGAGGGTATAATTCACCCCTCCACTTT
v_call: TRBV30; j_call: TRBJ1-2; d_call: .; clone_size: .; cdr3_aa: CAWTKGGGRANYGYTF; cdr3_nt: TGTGCCTGGACTAAAGGGGGGGGGCGAGCTAACTATGGCTACACCTTC
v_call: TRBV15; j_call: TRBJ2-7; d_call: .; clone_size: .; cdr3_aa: CATSSTRQHEQYF; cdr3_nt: TGTGCCACCAGCAGTACGAGACAGCACGAGCAGTACTTC
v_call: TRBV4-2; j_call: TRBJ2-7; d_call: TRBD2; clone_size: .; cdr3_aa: CASSQLGGSYEQYF; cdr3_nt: TGTGCCAGCAGCCAACTGGGAGGGAGCTACGAGCAGTACTTC
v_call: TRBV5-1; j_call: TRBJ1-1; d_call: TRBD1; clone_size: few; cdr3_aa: CASSPDRGGFGAFF; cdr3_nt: TGCGCCAGCAGCCCGGACAGGGGTGGTTTTGGGGCTTTCTTT
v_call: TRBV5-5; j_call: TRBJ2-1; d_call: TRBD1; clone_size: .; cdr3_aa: CASSTSGQGNEQFF; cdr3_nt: TGTGCCAGCAGCACTTCGGGACAGGGTAATGAGCAGTTCTTC
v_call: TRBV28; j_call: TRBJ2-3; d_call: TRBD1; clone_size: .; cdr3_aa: CATTGQVYTDTQYF; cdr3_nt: TGTGCCACGACGGGACAGGTATACACAGATACGCAGTATTTT
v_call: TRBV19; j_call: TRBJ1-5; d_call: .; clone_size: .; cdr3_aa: CASSSQPSSTGQPQHF; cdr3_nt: TGTGCCAGTAGCTCTCAACCGAGCTCGACGGGACAGCCCCAGCATTTT
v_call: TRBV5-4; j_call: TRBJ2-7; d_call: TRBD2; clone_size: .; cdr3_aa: CASSQELAGGLDKAEQYF; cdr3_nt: TGTGCCAGCAGCCAAGAACTAGCGGGAGGCCTCGATAAAGCCGAGCAGTACTTC
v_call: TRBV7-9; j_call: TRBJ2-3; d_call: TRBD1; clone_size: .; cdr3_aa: CASSRGQGTDTQYF; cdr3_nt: TGTGCCAGCAGCCGAGGACAGGGCACAGATACGCAGTATTTT
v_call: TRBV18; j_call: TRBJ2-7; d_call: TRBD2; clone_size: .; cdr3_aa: CASSRTGGPYEQYF; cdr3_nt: TGTGCCAGCTCACGGACGGGAGGACCTTACGAGCAGTACTTC
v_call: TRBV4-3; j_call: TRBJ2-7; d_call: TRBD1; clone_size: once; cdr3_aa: CASSEEGAGGYEQYF; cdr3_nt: TGCGCCAGCAGCGAAGAGGGGGCAGGAGGCTACGAGCAGTACTTC
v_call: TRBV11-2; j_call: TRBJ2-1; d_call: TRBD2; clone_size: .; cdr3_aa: CASRWGGETGNEQFF; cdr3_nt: TGTGCCAGCAGGTGGGGGGGAGAGACGGGCAATGAGCAGTTCTTC
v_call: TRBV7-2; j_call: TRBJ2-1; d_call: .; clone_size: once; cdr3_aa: CASSLATGWGYNEQFF; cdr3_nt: TGTGCCAGCAGCTTAGCGACAGGTTGGGGATACAATGAGCAGTTCTTC
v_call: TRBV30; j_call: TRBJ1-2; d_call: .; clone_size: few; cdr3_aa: CAWSGGGYGYTF; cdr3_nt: TGTGCCTGGAGTGGAGGGGGCTATGGCTACACCTTC
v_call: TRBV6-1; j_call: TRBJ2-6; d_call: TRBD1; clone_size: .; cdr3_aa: CASSTGEWANVLTF; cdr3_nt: TGTGCCAGCAGTACAGGGGAGTGGGCCAACGTCCTGACTTTC
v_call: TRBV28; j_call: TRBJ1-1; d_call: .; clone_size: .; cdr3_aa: CASSREDTVNTEAFF; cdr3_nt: TGTGCCAGCAGTCGGGAAGATACAGTGAACACTGAAGCTTTCTTT
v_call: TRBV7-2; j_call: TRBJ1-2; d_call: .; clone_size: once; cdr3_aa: CASSLEDSYGYTF; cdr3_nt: TGTGCCAGCAGCTTAGAGGACAGCTATGGCTACACCTTC
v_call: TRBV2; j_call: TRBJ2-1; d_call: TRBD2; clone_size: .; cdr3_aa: CASSSQASGIREQFF; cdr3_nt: TGTGCCAGCAGTTCTCAGGCTAGCGGTATCCGTGAGCAGTTCTTC
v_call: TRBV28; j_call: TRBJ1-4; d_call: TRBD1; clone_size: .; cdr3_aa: CASSPIGGTGISANEKLFF; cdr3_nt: TGTGCCAGCAGTCCCATTGGTGGGACAGGCATTTCCGCTAATGAAAAACTGTTTTTT
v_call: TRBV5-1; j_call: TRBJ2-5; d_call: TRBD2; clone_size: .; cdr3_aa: CASSLDPGGLETQYF; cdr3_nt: TGCGCCAGCAGCTTGGATCCGGGGGGTCTGGAGACCCAGTACTTC
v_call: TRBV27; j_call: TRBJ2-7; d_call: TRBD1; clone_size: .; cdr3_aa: CASSRQGYEQYF; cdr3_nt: TGTGCCAGCAGTAGACAGGGCTACGAGCAGTACTTC